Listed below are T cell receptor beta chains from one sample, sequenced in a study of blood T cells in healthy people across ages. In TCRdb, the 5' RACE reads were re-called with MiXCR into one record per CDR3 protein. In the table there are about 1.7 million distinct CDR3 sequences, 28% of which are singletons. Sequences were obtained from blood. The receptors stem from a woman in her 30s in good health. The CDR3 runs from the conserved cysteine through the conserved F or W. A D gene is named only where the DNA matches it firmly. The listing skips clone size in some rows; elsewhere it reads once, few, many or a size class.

cdr3_nt: TGCAGTGCTTTTACTACCGAAGCTTTCTTT; cdr3_aa: CSAFTTEAFF; v_call: TRBV20-1; j_call: TRBJ1-1; clone_size: few; d_call: .
cdr3_nt: TGTGCCAGCAGCTTTGCCTGGGGGCAAGAGACCCAGTACTTC; cdr3_aa: CASSFAWGQETQYF; v_call: TRBV7-2; j_call: TRBJ2-5; clone_size: .; d_call: .
cdr3_nt: TGTGCCAGCAGCCCCCAGACTAGCGGGGCACTGTACAATGAGCAGTTCTTC; cdr3_aa: CASSPQTSGALYNEQFF; v_call: TRBV11-2; j_call: TRBJ2-1; clone_size: .; d_call: TRBD2
cdr3_nt: TGTGCCAGCAGCTTTTCCCCCGGGACCTTCCTAGCCAAAAACATTCAGTACTTC; cdr3_aa: CASSFSPGTFLAKNIQYF; v_call: TRBV7-2; j_call: TRBJ2-4; clone_size: few; d_call: .
cdr3_nt: TGTGCCAGCAGCGTAGGGGTCGGACTAAATGAAAAACTGTTTTTT; cdr3_aa: CASSVGVGLNEKLFF; v_call: TRBV9; j_call: TRBJ1-4; clone_size: .; d_call: .
cdr3_nt: TGCAGCGTCCAGAAGGGGGTTCGTAGCTATGGCTACACCTTC; cdr3_aa: CSVQKGVRSYGYTF; v_call: TRBV29-1; j_call: TRBJ1-2; clone_size: few; d_call: .
cdr3_nt: TGCAGTGCTAGTCCCGCAGGGCGCGTCTACTATGGCTACACCTTC; cdr3_aa: CSASPAGRVYYGYTF; v_call: TRBV20-1; j_call: TRBJ1-2; clone_size: .; d_call: .
cdr3_nt: TGTGCCAGCAGTGGGGATACAGGTGGCTACACCTTC; cdr3_aa: CASSGDTGGYTF; v_call: TRBV2; j_call: TRBJ1-2; clone_size: few; d_call: .
cdr3_nt: TGTGCCAGCAGCTTAGCAGGGATTGGCTACGAGCAGTACTTC; cdr3_aa: CASSLAGIGYEQYF; v_call: TRBV7-2; j_call: TRBJ2-7; clone_size: once; d_call: .
cdr3_nt: TGCGCCAGCAGCTCCGAAGTAATAAATGAGCAGTTCTTC; cdr3_aa: CASSSEVINEQFF; v_call: TRBV5-1; j_call: TRBJ2-1; clone_size: .; d_call: .
cdr3_nt: TGTGCCAGCAGCTCCGAGTTGGGAGGCAGCGAGCAGTACTTC; cdr3_aa: CASSSELGGSEQYF; v_call: TRBV11-2; j_call: TRBJ2-7; clone_size: few; d_call: .
cdr3_nt: TGTGCCAGCAGTTTGGATCAGGGGGGGACCCAGTACTTC; cdr3_aa: CASSLDQGGTQYF; v_call: TRBV12-3/TRBV12-4; j_call: TRBJ2-5; clone_size: few; d_call: .
cdr3_nt: TGTGCCAGCACCCAGGGGAGCGGGGGGTCCTACGAGCAGTACTTC; cdr3_aa: CASTQGSGGSYEQYF; v_call: TRBV6-5; j_call: TRBJ2-7; clone_size: few; d_call: TRBD2
cdr3_nt: TGTGCCAGCAGCCCCCCTAGCGGGGCGTCGACTGGGAAAAACATTCAGTACTTC; cdr3_aa: CASSPPSGASTGKNIQYF; v_call: TRBV11-2; j_call: TRBJ2-4; clone_size: .; d_call: TRBD2
cdr3_nt: TGTGCCAGCACCGCGACAGGGGGAATCCACGAGCAGTACTTC; cdr3_aa: CASTATGGIHEQYF; v_call: TRBV12-3/TRBV12-4; j_call: TRBJ2-7; clone_size: .; d_call: TRBD1
cdr3_nt: TGTGCCGGCAGCGCAGGGAGGGGGTCCTACAATGAGCAGTTCTTC; cdr3_aa: CAGSAGRGSYNEQFF; v_call: TRBV9; j_call: TRBJ2-1; clone_size: .; d_call: .
cdr3_nt: TGCGCCAGCGGAGCCTCTTCTAACTATGGCTACACCTTC; cdr3_aa: CASGASSNYGYTF; v_call: TRBV5-4; j_call: TRBJ1-2; clone_size: .; d_call: .
cdr3_nt: TGTGCCACCAGCAGAGATCAGGGTAGCAATCAGCCCCAGCATTTT; cdr3_aa: CATSRDQGSNQPQHF; v_call: TRBV15; j_call: TRBJ1-5; clone_size: .; d_call: .
cdr3_nt: TGCGCCTGCAGCTCCCAGGGGCTATCCTACGAGCAGTACTTC; cdr3_aa: CACSSQGLSYEQYF; v_call: TRBV5-1; j_call: TRBJ2-7; clone_size: .; d_call: .
cdr3_nt: TGCAGTGCTCAGGGACAGGTCTTCGATGGCTGCACCTTC; cdr3_aa: CSAQGQVFDGCTF; v_call: TRBV20-1; j_call: TRBJ1-2; clone_size: .; d_call: TRBD1
cdr3_nt: TGTGCCAGCAGTTCAGCGGGGGCTAATGAGCAGTTCTTC; cdr3_aa: CASSSAGANEQFF; v_call: TRBV7-9; j_call: TRBJ2-1; clone_size: few; d_call: TRBD2
cdr3_nt: TGTGCCAGCAGCTTATCCCGACAGGGGCGGCCGTTCTTC; cdr3_aa: CASSLSRQGRPFF; v_call: TRBV7-2; j_call: TRBJ2-1; clone_size: few; d_call: TRBD1
cdr3_nt: TGTGCCAGCAGTGATCTCAGAAACACCATATATTTT; cdr3_aa: CASSDLRNTIYF; v_call: TRBV25-1; j_call: TRBJ1-3; clone_size: few; d_call: .
cdr3_nt: TGTGCCAGCACAGTGCGTTCCACTTTAGATTCACCCCTCCACTTT; cdr3_aa: CASTVRSTLDSPLHF; v_call: TRBV12-3/TRBV12-4; j_call: TRBJ1-6; clone_size: .; d_call: .
cdr3_nt: TGCAGTGCTAGAGATTTCGGGCAGGGCTTCGGTGGAAACACCATATATTTT; cdr3_aa: CSARDFGQGFGGNTIYF; v_call: TRBV20-1; j_call: TRBJ1-3; clone_size: .; d_call: .
cdr3_nt: TGTGCCAGCAGCGACGACAGGGGTCCAATGAACACTGAAGCTTTCTTT; cdr3_aa: CASSDDRGPMNTEAFF; v_call: TRBV25-1; j_call: TRBJ1-1; clone_size: .; d_call: TRBD1
cdr3_nt: TGTGCCAGCTCACCGGGACAGGGCACTGAAGCTTTCTTT; cdr3_aa: CASSPGQGTEAFF; v_call: TRBV18; j_call: TRBJ1-1; clone_size: many; d_call: TRBD1
cdr3_nt: TGTGCTCAGCAATTCCGGACAGGGGGGCACCAAGAGACCCAGTACTTC; cdr3_aa: CAQQFRTGGHQETQYF; v_call: TRBV2; j_call: TRBJ2-5; clone_size: .; d_call: TRBD1